One sample yielded the 21 T cell receptor beta chains listed below, sequenced in a study of molecular identifiers for immune sequencing clone quantification. TCRdb independently ran MiXCR on the PCR reads; one entry per CDR3 protein. The sample lists 45,000 to 60,000 distinct CDR3 sequences; 35% to 40% were seen once. The sequencing sample was made of naive CD8+ T cells from blood, with Jurkat cell RNA spiked in. Subset specified: FACS-sorted CD8+CD4-CCR7+CD45RA+ naive T cells. All receptors come from a human donor in good health. Some libraries in this study had Jurkat cell RNA spiked in.

Concerning this clonotype itself: Since a much larger clone is just one base distant, this may be a read error. The chain couples TRBV4-3 to TRBJ2-7; 12 bases are a match to TRBD2. The CDR3 has 15 amino acids. Germline V gives CDR1 LGHNA, CDR2 YSLEER. CDR3 amino acids: CAGSPGTSGQGEQYF. CDR3 DNA: TGCGCCGGCAGCCCCGGGACTAGCGGGCAGGGCGAGCAGTACTTC.

The chain employs TRBV4-3 and TRBJ2-3; 7 bases agree with TRBD2. The CDR3 has 17 residues. CDR1 is LGHNA and CDR2 is YSLEER in the germline V gene. Trimming took 1 base from V and 6 from J; bases not matched to a gene: 13. The CDR3: CASSQGQPGGLPDTQYF. The CDR3 DNA is TGCGCCAGCAGCCAAGGCCAACCGGGAGGTCTGCCTGATACGCAGTATTTT.

This clonotype was found a few times. V usage is TRBV27 and J usage is TRBJ2-2; D is uncertain. The germline V gene has CDR1 MNHEY and CDR2 SMNVEV (reference sequence). CDR3 length: 13 amino acids. V was pared by 3 bases and J by 4 bases, with 6 bases between. The CDR3 loop reads CASSLVGTGELFF. The DNA for the CDR3 is TGTGCCAGCAGTTTGGTGGGCACCGGGGAGCTGTTTTTT.

This clonotype was seen a few times. This rearrangement joins TRBV2 to TRBJ1-5; D not resolved. CDR1 and CDR2 from the germline V gene are SNHLY and FYNNEI. V was trimmed by 7 bases and J by 0 bases, leaving 19 bases between them. CDR3 length equals 17 residues. Here the CDR3 reads CASKRRQANYSNQPQHF. The CDR3 nucleotides read TGTGCCAGCAAGCGTCGGCAGGCGAACTATAGCAATCAGCCCCAGCATTTT.

This rearrangement joins TRBV6-2 or TRBV6-3 to TRBJ2-1, with TRBD2 as a possible D gene (6 bases). Per the germline V gene, CDR1 is MNHEY and CDR2 is SVGEGT. The CDR3 contains 13 residues. Trimming shortened V by 10 bases and J by 1 base, and 11 bases separated the two germline ends. The CDR3 protein is CATTDYSYNEQFF. The CDR3 DNA reads as TGTGCCACCACGGACTATTCCTACAATGAGCAGTTCTTC.

This clonotype was found a few times. The chain uses TRBV27 and TRBJ2-7; D gene uncertain. V lost 5 bases, J lost 2 bases, and 7 bases lay in between. The CDR3 is 12 residues long. From germline, CDR1 is MNHEY and CDR2 SMNVEV (reference sequence). The CDR3 region has the DNA TGTGCCAGCAGTGATAGTACCTACGAGCAGTACTTC. Its translation: CASSDSTYEQYF.

This clonotype was detected ten times or more. The chain employs TRBV5-1 and TRBJ2-3; 8 nucleotides line up with TRBD2. Germline trimming cut 0 bases from V and 0 bases from J; bases unmatched to any gene: 6. Per germline, CDR1 SGHRS and CDR2 YFSETQ. The CDR3 has 17 residues. The CDR3 sequence: CASSLAGGLASTDTQYF. For the CDR3, the DNA is TGCGCCAGCAGCTTGGCCGGAGGACTAGCCAGCACAGATACGCAGTATTTT.

Concerning this clonotype: The CDR3 does not close with the conserved phenylalanine or tryptophan, likely indicating a read error. V gene TRBV7-9 combines with J gene TRBJ2-1; the match to TRBD2 covers 10 bases. J gave up 7 bases and V 5 bases, and 8 bases lay outside the gene matches. CDR3 size: 15 residues. CDR1 and CDR2 (germline): SEHNR, FQNEAQ (reference sequence). CDR3 in amino acids: CASSTASGRVNEQFI. The DNA of the CDR3 is TGTGCCAGCAGCACGGCTAGCGGGAGAGTGAATGAGCAGTTCATC.

In the case of this clonotype: This sequence may be a read error, since a much larger clone differs from it by one base. The chain has TRBV3-1 and TRBJ2-7; D tentatively fits TRBD1 or TRBD2 (5 bases each). The end of the DNA aligns better with TRBJ2-1, so the J call may be wrong. The germline V gene encodes CDR1 LGHDT and CDR2 YNNKEL (reference sequence). This CDR3 region has 13 residues. The CDR3 protein is CASSPGRSYEQFF. For the CDR3, the DNA is TGTGCCAGCAGCCCGGGACGGAGCTACGAGCAGTTCTTC.

Worth noting for this clonotype: A much larger clone differs by one base, so this may be a read error. CDR3 region: CASSPGSICNQPQHF. CDR3 DNA sequence: TGTGCCAGTAGTCCGGGGTCCATTTGCAATCAGCCCCAGCATTTT. The rearrangement uses TRBV19 and TRBJ1-5; the D is unclear. The CDR3 is 15 residues long. Per germline, CDR1 LNHDA and CDR2 SQIVND (reference sequence). The V and J ends lost 5 bases and 2 bases respectively, with 13 bases between them.

This clonotype was seen only a few times. V gene TRBV11-2 combines with J gene TRBJ2-3; D is possibly TRBD2 (6 bases). This CDR3 region has 17 residues. V was trimmed by 5 bases and J by 0 bases, leaving 18 bases between them. In germline, CDR1 is SGHAT, CDR2 FQNNGV. CDR3 residues: CASSPLSEGASTDTQYF. In DNA form, the CDR3 reads TGTGCCAGCAGCCCTCTCTCGGAGGGAGCTAGCACAGATACGCAGTATTTT.

The chain carries TRBV20-1 and TRBJ2-7; 10 nucleotides agree with TRBD1. J lost 3 bases, V lost 5 bases, and 13 bases had no gene match. Germline CDR1 DFQATT, CDR2 SNEGSKA (reference sequence). The CDR3 runs to 16 residues. The CDR3 is CSAWDRGSAKGYEQYF. CDR3 DNA: TGCAGTGCTTGGGACAGGGGAAGTGCCAAGGGCTACGAGCAGTACTTC.

The J gene is TRBJ1-2, the V gene TRBV24-1, with D unresolved. The CDR3 is 14 residues long. Trimming left V 2 bases short and J 1 base short, with 7 bases between. The germline gives CDR1 KGHDR, CDR2 SFDVKD. The CDR3 coding sequence is TGTGCCACCAGTGATTCCCTAAGTAACTATGGCTACACCTTC. Amino acid sequence: CATSDSLSNYGYTF.

The rearrangement joins TRBV6-2 or TRBV6-3 to TRBJ2-7; TRBD1 aligns across 7 bases. V lost 8 bases, J lost 5 bases, and 6 bases stayed unmatched. The CDR3 sequence is 12 residues long. The germline V gene has CDR1 MNHEY and CDR2 SVGEGT. As DNA, the CDR3 is TGTGCCAGCGGGACAGACACCCACGAGCAGTACTTC. As protein: CASGTDTHEQYF.

With respect to this clonotype: A much larger clone differs from this one at a single base, so this may be a read error. No conserved phenylalanine or tryptophan is present at the end of the CDR3, so a read error is the likely explanation. The chain uses TRBV27 and TRBJ2-7; 10 nucleotides align to TRBD2. The CDR3 has 13 amino acids. Germline V gene sequence: CDR1 MNHEY, CDR2 SMNVEV (reference sequence). Unmatched junction bases numbered 2, after V lost 5 bases and J lost 4 bases. DNA of the CDR3: TGTGCCAGCAGTGCGACTAGCGGGTACGAGCAGTACTGC. This sequence encodes CASSATSGYEQYC.

The chain links TRBV28 to TRBJ2-5; D is perhaps TRBD2 (6 bases). V lost 5 bases and J 5 bases, leaving 24 bases between the germline ends. The length of the CDR3 is 17 residues. Germline-derived CDR1 and CDR2 are MDHEN and SYDVKM. The CDR3 bases are TGTGCCAGCAGTACGCGGGGTAGCGGCCCAGTGGGGGAGACCCAGTACTTC. Protein product: CASSTRGSGPVGETQYF.

J is TRBJ1-4 and V is TRBV10-3; no reliable D call. Germline assignment: CDR1 ENHRY and CDR2 SYGVKD. The CDR3 runs 15 residues. V shed 0 bases and J shed 7 bases, with 12 bases lying between them. The CDR3 bases are TGTGCCATCAGTGAGTCGGACGGCCGGGGTGAAAAACTGTTTTTT. Its translation: CAISESDGRGEKLFF.

A word on this clonotype: This may stem from a read error, because a much larger clone lies one nucleotide away. The CDR3 region is CASSHDLADTQYF. DNA of the CDR3: TGCGCCAGCAGCCATGATCTCGCCGATACGCAGTATTTT. This chain joins TRBV4-3 and TRBJ2-3; D gene uncertain. The CDR3 contains 13 residues. The V gene lost 3 bases and the J gene lost 6 bases, with 10 bases spanning the gap. Germline assignment: CDR1 LGHNA and CDR2 YSLEER.

There are a few counts of this clonotype. V and J are TRBV4-1 and TRBJ2-1, with D tentatively TRBD1 (6 bases). V gave up 2 bases and J gave up 4 bases, with 15 bases separating them. Germline V gene sequence: CDR1 MGHRA, CDR2 YSYEKL. The CDR3 loop spans 16 amino acids. This chain's CDR3 is CASSQTGTTGYNEQFF. CDR3 sequence (DNA): TGCGCCAGCAGCCAAACGGGGACAACGGGATACAATGAGCAGTTCTTC.

This clonotype appeared a few times. CDR3: CASSQEGRGAYEQYF. DNA for the CDR3: TGCGCCAGCAGCCAAGAAGGACGAGGGGCCTACGAGCAGTACTTC. The chain employs TRBV4-1 and TRBJ2-7; D tentatively reads TRBD1 or TRBD2 (5 bases each). V was shortened by 0 bases and J by 2 bases, with 11 bases between the two germline ends. The CDR3 has 15 amino acids. Germline V gene lookup returns CDR1 MGHRA and CDR2 YSYEKL.

This chain links TRBV10-3 with TRBJ1-5; D not resolved. The CDR3 runs to 13 residues. The V gene lost 8 bases and the J gene lost 2 bases, with 10 bases spanning the gap. Germline V gene lookup returns CDR1 ENHRY and CDR2 SYGVKD. CDR3 bases: TGTGCCATCTCTGAGGAGGGCAATCAGCCCCAGCATTTT. It translates to CAISEEGNQPQHF.